These 12 T cell receptor beta chains were all obtained from the same sample, sequenced in a study of T cell responses to AZD1222 COVID-19 vaccine. Generated by immunoSEQ multiplex PCR, the TCRdb table keeps only in-frame clones and is missing some. The data hold about 140,000 clones, with around nine tenths observed a single time. Sequenced here: peripheral blood, sampled on day 0 of AZD1222 vaccination. Source of these receptors: an adult in good health.

This sequence joins TRBV7-2 and TRBJ1-6, with D hard to call. This CDR3 is 16 amino acids long. With 2 bases removed from V and 9 bases from J, the gap between germline ends came to 17 bases. Germline values: CDR1 SGHTA, CDR2 FQGNSA. CDR3 nucleotides: TGTGCCAGCAGCTTAATCCCGGGTTTAACTAGTTCACCCCTCCACTTT. It translates to CASSLIPGLTSSPLHF.

The rearrangement uses TRBV2 and TRBJ2-7; D not resolved. The CDR3 extends over 15 amino acids. Trimming left V 2 bases short and J 2 bases short, with 13 bases between. CDR1 and CDR2 (germline): SNHLY, FYNNEI. The CDR3 region is CASSELRAKPYEQYF. CDR3 coding DNA: TGTGCCAGCAGTGAACTCCGGGCCAAACCCTACGAGCAGTACTTC.

The chain links TRBV18 to TRBJ1-1; D is undetermined. The CDR3 contains 14 residues. Trimming cost V 3 bases and J 6 bases, with 14 bases left between them. Per germline, CDR1 KGHSH and CDR2 LQKENI. CDR3 sequence reads: CASSPNEASAEAFF. CDR3 DNA sequence: TGTGCCAGCTCACCGAATGAAGCGTCGGCTGAAGCTTTCTTT.

J is TRBJ1-3 and V is TRBV6-5; no clear D gene. Germline CDR1 MNHEY, CDR2 SVGAGI. The CDR3 spans 14 residues. Trimming stripped 6 bases from V and 1 base from J, with 10 bases between. The DNA of the CDR3 is TGTGCCAGCAGCCGCGGGGTGTCTGGAAACACCATATATTTT. Protein sequence: CASSRGVSGNTIYF.

This clone was recorded only once. The CDR3 is CASSPPGIETQYF. CDR3 nucleotide sequence: TGTGCCAGCTCACCACCAGGGATCGAGACCCAGTACTTC. This chain uses TRBV18 with TRBJ2-5; no clear D. The CDR3 has 13 residues. V was clipped by 0 bases and J by 5 bases, with 7 bases between them. Germline lookup yields CDR1 KGHSH and CDR2 LQKENI.

This clone showed up many times. The chain combines TRBV4-2 with TRBJ2-1; 11 nucleotides agree with TRBD2. Germline-derived CDR1 and CDR2 are LGHNA and YNFKEQ. V trimming: 0 bases; J trimming: 7 bases; junction bases outside the gene matches: 8. This CDR3 spans 17 amino acids. The CDR3: CASSQDYSGGVFNEQFF. The DNA of the CDR3 is TGTGCCAGCAGCCAAGATTATAGCGGGGGGGTTTTTAATGAGCAGTTCTTC.

This chain links TRBV25-1 with TRBJ1-1, with D unresolved. Deletions cut 3 bases from V and 0 bases from J, with 11 bases between. The CDR3 totals 15 residues. Germline-derived CDR1 and CDR2 are MGHDK and SYGVNS. CDR3 sequence (DNA): TGTGCCAGCAGTGACCGTACCCTATTGAACACTGAAGCTTTCTTT. Protein sequence: CASSDRTLLNTEAFF.

This chain links TRBV15 with TRBJ1-1; D is perhaps TRBD1 (5 bases). Trimming removed 2 bases at V and 4 bases at J, with 14 bases between. CDR3 size: 15 residues. In germline, CDR1 is LNHNV, CDR2 YYDKDF (reference sequence). The CDR3 DNA reads TGTGCCACCAGCAGACAGGTCCCAAGGGGCACTGAAGCTTTCTTT. Its protein product is CATSRQVPRGTEAFF.

V usage is TRBV30 and J usage is TRBJ1-2, with 10 bases lining up with TRBD1. V was clipped by 5 bases and J by 3 bases; unmatched bases: 9. This CDR3 comprises 15 residues. Per germline, CDR1 GTSNPN and CDR2 SVGIG (reference sequence). The CDR3 DNA sequence: TGTGCCTGGGTTGGAGGACAGGGGGGATACTATGGCTACACCTTC. It is translated as CAWVGGQGGYYGYTF. The variable domain in full, completed from reference TRBV30 and TRBJ1-2, reads SQTIHQWPATLVQPVGSPLSLECTVEGTSNPNLYWYRQAAGRGLQLLFYSVGIGQISSEVPQNLSASRPQDRQFILSSKKLLLSDSGFYLCAWVGGQGGYYGYTFGSGTRLTVV.

The genes are TRBV6-5 and TRBJ2-3; no firm D call. From germline, CDR1 is MNHEY and CDR2 SVGAGI. The V end was cut by 6 bases, the J end by 6 bases, with 19 bases between. CDR3 size: 15 residues. In DNA form, the CDR3 reads TGTGCCAGCAGAGATACGGGCCTCCCCCGGGATACGCAGTATTTT. Its translation is CASRDTGLPRDTQYF.

The chain has TRBV6-5 and TRBJ2-3; TRBD1 agrees at 8 bases. V shed 6 bases and J 2 bases; nucleotides not matched to a gene: 4. Germline CDR1 MNHEY, CDR2 SVGAGI. CDR3 length: 14 residues. This CDR3 reads CASSRQGYTDTQYF. The CDR3 DNA follows: TGTGCCAGCAGCAGACAGGGGTACACAGATACGCAGTATTTT.

The chain is built from TRBV24-1 and TRBJ1-1, with TRBD1 identical over 8 bases. Germline-derived CDR1 and CDR2 are KGHDR and SFDVKD. V lost 10 bases, J lost 1 base, and 7 bases stayed unmatched. This CDR3 region has 14 residues. In DNA, the CDR3 is TGTGCCACTGGGGGGACAGGCCAGAACACTGAAGCTTTCTTT. Its translation is CATGGTGQNTEAFF.